The clone carrying this TCR beta chain was counted ten times or more. This sample is part of a study of blood T cell repertoires in COVID-19. The overall study: Acute and convalescent COVID-19 specimens originated in the United States, Italy and Spain. PBMCs, B-cell-depleted T cells, or T cells were the source of the cDNA or gDNA that made up the material.

Authors' analysis steps: Estimation of nucleated cell counts relied on the amplification of reference gene primers. Using immunoSEQ multiplex PCR, the repertoire was profiled, and TCRdb retains in-frame clones only, with some absent. The D gene and trimming were derived from the DNA, and the V and J assignments and clone size from that table. The data show around 150,000 clones, with approximately 84% seen just once and around a fifth held by the top ten. The germline gives CDR1 MGHRA, CDR2 YSYEKL. With V trimmed by 0 bases and J by 5 bases, 10 bases remained unmatched. This CDR3 has 16 amino acids. Sequencing input: peripheral blood. The source is a woman aged 80 or older with acute or convalescent COVID-19. The rearrangement links TRBV4-1 to TRBJ2-7, with TRBD2 matching 7 bases. CDR3 loop: CASSQEIGLDIDEQYF. In DNA form, the CDR3 reads TGCGCCAGCAGCCAAGAAATCGGACTAGATATAGACGAGCAGTACTTC.